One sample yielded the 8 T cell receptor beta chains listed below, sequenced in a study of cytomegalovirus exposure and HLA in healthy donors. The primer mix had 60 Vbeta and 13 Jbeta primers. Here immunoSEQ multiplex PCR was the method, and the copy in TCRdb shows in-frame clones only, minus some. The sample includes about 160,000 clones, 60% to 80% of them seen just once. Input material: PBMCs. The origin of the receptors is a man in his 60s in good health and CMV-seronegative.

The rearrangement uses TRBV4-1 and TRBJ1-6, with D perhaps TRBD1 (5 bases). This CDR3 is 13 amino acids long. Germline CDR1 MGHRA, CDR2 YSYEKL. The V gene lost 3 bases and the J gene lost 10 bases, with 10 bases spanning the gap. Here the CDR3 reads CASSQGGSSPLHF. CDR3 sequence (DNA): TGCGCCAGCAGCCAGGGGGGAAGCTCACCCCTCCACTTT.

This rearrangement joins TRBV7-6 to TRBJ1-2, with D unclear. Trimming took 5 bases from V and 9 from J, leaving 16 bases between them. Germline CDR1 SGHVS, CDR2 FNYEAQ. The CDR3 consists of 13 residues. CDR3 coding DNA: TGTGCCAGCAGCCTAACGTTTTCTGGTAGCTACACCTTC. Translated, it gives CASSLTFSGSYTF.

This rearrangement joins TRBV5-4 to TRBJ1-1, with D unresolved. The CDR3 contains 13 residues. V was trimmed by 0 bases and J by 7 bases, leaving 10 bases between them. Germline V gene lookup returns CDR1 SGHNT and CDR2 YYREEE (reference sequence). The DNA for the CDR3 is TGTGCCAGCAGCTTGGACAGTAAAATTGAAGCTTTCTTT. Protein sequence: CASSLDSKIEAFF.

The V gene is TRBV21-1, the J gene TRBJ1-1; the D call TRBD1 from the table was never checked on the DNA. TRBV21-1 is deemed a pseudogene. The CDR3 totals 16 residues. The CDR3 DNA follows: TGTGCCAGCAGAATGACGGCAGGGGTGAAGAGCACTGAAGCTTTCTTT. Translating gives CASRMTAGVKSTEAFF.

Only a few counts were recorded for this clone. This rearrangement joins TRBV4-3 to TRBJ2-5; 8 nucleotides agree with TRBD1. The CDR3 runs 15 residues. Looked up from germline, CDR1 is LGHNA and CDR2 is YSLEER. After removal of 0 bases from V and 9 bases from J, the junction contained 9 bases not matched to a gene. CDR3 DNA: TGCGCCAGCAGCCAAGACCCTGGACAGGGTTCGGCCCAGTACTTC. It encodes CASSQDPGQGSAQYF.

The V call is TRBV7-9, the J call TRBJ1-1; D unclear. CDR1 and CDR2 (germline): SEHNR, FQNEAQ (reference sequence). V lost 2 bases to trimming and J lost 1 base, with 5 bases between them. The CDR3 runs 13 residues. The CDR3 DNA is TGTGCCAGCAGCTTAATTCAGAACACTGAAGCTTTCTTT. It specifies CASSLIQNTEAFF.

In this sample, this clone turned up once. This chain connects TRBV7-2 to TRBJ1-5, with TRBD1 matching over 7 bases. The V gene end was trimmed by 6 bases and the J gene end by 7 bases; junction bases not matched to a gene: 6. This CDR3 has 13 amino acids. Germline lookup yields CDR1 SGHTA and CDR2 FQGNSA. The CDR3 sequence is CASSPRRGQPQHF. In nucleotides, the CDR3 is TGTGCCAGCAGTCCGCGCAGGGGGCAGCCCCAGCATTTT.

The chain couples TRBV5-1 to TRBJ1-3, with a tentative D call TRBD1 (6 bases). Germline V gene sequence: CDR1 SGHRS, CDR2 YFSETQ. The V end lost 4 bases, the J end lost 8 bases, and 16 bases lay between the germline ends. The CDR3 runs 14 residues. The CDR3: CASSHGQSADTIYF. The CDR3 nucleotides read TGCGCCAGCAGCCACGGACAGTCTGCGGACACCATATATTTT.